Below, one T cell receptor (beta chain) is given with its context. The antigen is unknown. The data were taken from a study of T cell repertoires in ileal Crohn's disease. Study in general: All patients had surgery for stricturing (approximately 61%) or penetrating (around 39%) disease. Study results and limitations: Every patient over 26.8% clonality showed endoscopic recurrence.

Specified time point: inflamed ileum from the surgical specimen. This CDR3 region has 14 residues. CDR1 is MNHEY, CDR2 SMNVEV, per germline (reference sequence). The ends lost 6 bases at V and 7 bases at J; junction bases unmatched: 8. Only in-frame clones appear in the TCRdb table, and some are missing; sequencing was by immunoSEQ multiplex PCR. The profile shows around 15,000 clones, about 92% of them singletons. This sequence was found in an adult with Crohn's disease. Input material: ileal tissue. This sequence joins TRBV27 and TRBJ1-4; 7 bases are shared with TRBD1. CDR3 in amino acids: CASSLQGPGEKLFF. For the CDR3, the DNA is TGTGCCAGCAGCCTACAGGGGCCGGGTGAAAAACTGTTTTTT.